This T cell receptor beta chain was retrieved from a study of blood T cells in healthy people across ages. A sample-barcoded 5' primer and a J-beta primer mix were used in a second PCR of roughly 7 to 11 cycles. TCRdb re-called the 5' RACE reads with MiXCR, one entry per CDR3 protein. This table holds around 800,000 distinct CDR3 sequences, 50% to 65% found once. Peripheral blood samples of roughly 9.8 milliliters were drawn from each donor. The CDR3 runs 15 residues. In germline, CDR1 is DFQATT, CDR2 SNEGSKA (reference sequence). Trimming stripped 1 base from V and 6 bases from J, with 15 bases between.

Sequences were obtained from blood. The gene calls are TRBV20-1 and TRBJ1-4; D gene unclear. This TCR came from a man aged 80 or over in good health. Here the CDR3 DNA reads TGCAGTGCTAGAGTGGCACCTCCCGGAGATGAAAAACTGTTTTTT. This encodes CSARVAPPGDEKLFF.